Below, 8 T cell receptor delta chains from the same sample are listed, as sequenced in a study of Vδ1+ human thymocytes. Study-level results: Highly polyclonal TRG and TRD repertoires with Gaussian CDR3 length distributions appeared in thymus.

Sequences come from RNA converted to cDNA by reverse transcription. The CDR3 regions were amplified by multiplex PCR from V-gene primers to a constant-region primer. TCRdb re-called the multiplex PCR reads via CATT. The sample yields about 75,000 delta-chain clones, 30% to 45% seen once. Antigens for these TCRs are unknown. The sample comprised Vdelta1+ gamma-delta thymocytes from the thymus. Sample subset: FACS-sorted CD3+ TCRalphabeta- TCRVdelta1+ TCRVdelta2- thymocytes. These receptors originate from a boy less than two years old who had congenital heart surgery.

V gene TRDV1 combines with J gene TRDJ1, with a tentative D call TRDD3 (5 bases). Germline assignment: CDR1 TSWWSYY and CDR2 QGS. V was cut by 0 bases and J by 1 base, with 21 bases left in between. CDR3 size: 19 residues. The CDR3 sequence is CALGELGWGQANFTDKLIF. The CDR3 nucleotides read TGTGCTCTTGGGGAACTCGGGTGGGGCCAGGCTAATTTCACCGATAAACTCATCTTT.

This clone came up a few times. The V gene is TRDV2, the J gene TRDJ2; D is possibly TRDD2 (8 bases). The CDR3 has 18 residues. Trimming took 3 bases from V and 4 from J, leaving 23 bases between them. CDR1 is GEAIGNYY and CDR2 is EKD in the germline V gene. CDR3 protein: CACDRFLPSWGSTAQLFF. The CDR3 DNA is TGTGCCTGTGACCGCTTCCTACCGTCCTGGGGGTCGACAGCACAACTCTTCTTT.

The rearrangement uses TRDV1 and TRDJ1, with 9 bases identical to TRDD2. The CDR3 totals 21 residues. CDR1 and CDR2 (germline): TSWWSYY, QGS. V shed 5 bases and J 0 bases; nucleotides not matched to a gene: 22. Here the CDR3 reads CALGQRPFLHPGGLNTDKLIF. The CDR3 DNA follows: TGTGCTCTTGGGCAACGCCCCTTCCTACATCCGGGGGGCCTTAACACCGATAAACTCATCTTT.

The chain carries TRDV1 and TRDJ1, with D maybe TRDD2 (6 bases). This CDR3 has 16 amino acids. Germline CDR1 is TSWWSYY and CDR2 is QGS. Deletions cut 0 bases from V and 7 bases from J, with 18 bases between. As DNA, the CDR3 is TGTGCTCTTGGGGAACTCCTTCCAGTCTGTCGGGGTAAACTCATCTTT. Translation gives CALGELLPVCRGKLIF.

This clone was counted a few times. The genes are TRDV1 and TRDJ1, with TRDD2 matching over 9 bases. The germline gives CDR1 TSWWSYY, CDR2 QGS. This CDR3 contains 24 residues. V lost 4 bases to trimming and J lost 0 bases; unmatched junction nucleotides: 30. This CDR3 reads CALGGRAFLPFPALGVINTDKLIF. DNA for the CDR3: TGTGCTCTTGGGGGACGCGCCTTCCTACCCTTCCCGGCCCTGGGGGTAATAAACACCGATAAACTCATCTTT.

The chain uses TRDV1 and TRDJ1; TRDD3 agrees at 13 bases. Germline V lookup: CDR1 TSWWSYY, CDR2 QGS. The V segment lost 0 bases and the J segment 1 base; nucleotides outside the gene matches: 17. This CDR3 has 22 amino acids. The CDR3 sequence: CALGELPPNALTGGYGTDKLIF. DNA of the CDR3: TGTGCTCTTGGGGAACTCCCCCCGAACGCTCTTACTGGGGGATACGGCACCGATAAACTCATCTTT.

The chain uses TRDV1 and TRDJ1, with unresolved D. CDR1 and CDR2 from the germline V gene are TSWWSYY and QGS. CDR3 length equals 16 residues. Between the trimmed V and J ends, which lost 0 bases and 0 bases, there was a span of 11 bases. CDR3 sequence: CALGELGIWYTDKLIF. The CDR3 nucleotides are TGTGCTCTTGGGGAACTAGGCATTTGGTACACCGATAAACTCATCTTT.

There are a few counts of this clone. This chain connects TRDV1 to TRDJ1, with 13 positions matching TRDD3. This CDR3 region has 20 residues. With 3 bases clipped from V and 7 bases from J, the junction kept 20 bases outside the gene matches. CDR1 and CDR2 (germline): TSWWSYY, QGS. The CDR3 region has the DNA TGTGCTCTTGGGGAGCCAGCTTCCTACCTGTACTGGGGGATACGCGTTAAACTCATCTTT. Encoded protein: CALGEPASYLYWGIRVKLIF.